These 11 T cell receptor beta chains share one sample of origin, sequenced in a study of cytomegalovirus exposure and HLA in healthy donors. Primers for the PCR totalled 60 Vbeta and 13 Jbeta. Profiled with immunoSEQ multiplex PCR; TCRdb holds only in-frame clones, not every one. In the table there are about 160,000 clones, 65% to 90% of which are singletons. Sample: PBMCs. These receptors all stem from a young woman in good health and CMV-seronegative.

The rearrangement uses TRBV2 and TRBJ2-3; D remains unclear. Trimming cost V 2 bases and J 0 bases, with 6 bases left between them. The germline V gene encodes CDR1 SNHLY and CDR2 FYNNEI. There are 14 residues in the CDR3. CDR3 in DNA: TGTGCCAGCAGTGAACACATAAGCACAGATACGCAGTATTTT. Its protein is CASSEHISTDTQYF.

The chain uses TRBV7-8 and TRBJ1-5, with D unresolved. Germline-derived CDR1 and CDR2 are SGHVS and FQNEAQ. CDR3 length: 16 residues. V was trimmed by 1 base and J by 7 bases, leaving 17 bases between them. CDR3 in DNA: TGTGCCAGCAGCTTAGTCCCTGAGGGTGCGGGGCAGCCCCAGCATTTT. Translated: CASSLVPEGAGQPQHF.

The rearrangement uses TRBV4-2 and TRBJ1-2, with 8 bases identical to TRBD1. Trimming removed 4 bases from V and 11 bases from J; junction bases left unmatched: 12. The CDR3 loop spans 14 amino acids. Germline CDR1 reads LGHNA; CDR2 reads YNFKEQ. The CDR3 DNA sequence: TGTGCCAGCAGCCTACTACAGGGGGAGAGTGAATACACCTTC. Translating gives CASSLLQGESEYTF.

This sequence joins TRBV5-1 and TRBJ2-5; unclear D gene. This CDR3 spans 12 amino acids. V lost 5 bases and J 1 base, leaving 6 bases between the germline ends. The germline V gene encodes CDR1 SGHRS and CDR2 YFSETQ. CDR3 amino acids: CASRGSQETQYF. DNA for the CDR3: TGCGCCAGCAGGGGCTCCCAAGAGACCCAGTACTTC.

V usage is TRBV6-1 and J usage is TRBJ2-1, with 8 bases lining up with TRBD2. V shed 4 bases, J shed 3 bases, and the junction held 5 bases outside the gene matches. This CDR3 has 15 residues. In germline, CDR1 is MNHNS, CDR2 SASEGT. The CDR3 protein is CASSVRGGNYNEQFF. The CDR3 DNA follows: TGTGCCAGCAGTGTCCGGGGGGGGAACTACAATGAGCAGTTCTTC.

The chain links TRBV2 to TRBJ1-2; unclear D gene. Between the trimmed V and J ends, which lost 10 bases and 4 bases, there was a span of 16 bases. The CDR3 covers 13 residues. Germline CDR1 and CDR2: SNHLY and FYNNEI. The CDR3: CAIPLTTTYGYTF. DNA for the CDR3: TGTGCCATTCCTCTTACTACTACCTATGGCTACACCTTC.

The CDR3 bases are TGTGCCAGCAGCTTAGCTATTGGGGGGGAGCAGTACTTC. It encodes CASSLAIGGEQYF. This chain uses TRBV7-9 with TRBJ2-7; D possibly corresponds to TRBD2 (6 bases). The CDR3 length is 13 residues. Germline lookup yields CDR1 SEHNR and CDR2 FQNEAQ (reference sequence). V was pared by 0 bases and J by 7 bases, with 10 bases between.

This sequence joins TRBV5-1 and TRBJ1-6; 8 bases agree with TRBD1. Germline-derived CDR1 and CDR2 are SGHRS and YFSETQ. The CDR3 has 15 residues. V gave up 5 bases and J gave up 5 bases; unmatched junction bases: 6. CDR3 coding DNA: TGCGCCAGCAGGGCGACAGGGGCGAATAATTCACCCCTCCACTTT. Translating it yields CASRATGANNSPLHF.

The chain couples TRBV5-1 to TRBJ2-1; D might be TRBD2 (5 bases). The germline V gene encodes CDR1 SGHRS and CDR2 YFSETQ. This CDR3 comprises 16 residues. Trimming took off 0 bases at V and 15 bases at J, with 25 bases between the two ends. The CDR3 here is CASSLGSSGSLGDSFF. CDR3 nucleotides: TGCGCCAGCAGCTTGGGCTCCTCCGGGTCCCTGGGAGACTCGTTCTTC.

The chain has TRBV18 and TRBJ1-1; no reliable D call. Germline V gives CDR1 KGHSH, CDR2 LQKENI. Trimming took off 3 bases at V and 4 bases at J, with 12 bases between the two ends. This CDR3 comprises 14 residues. CDR3 protein: CASSPGFPSTEAFF. For the CDR3, the DNA is TGTGCCAGCTCACCCGGATTTCCTAGCACTGAAGCTTTCTTT.

The chain recombines TRBV29-1 with TRBJ2-1; 10 nucleotides align to TRBD2. CDR3 length: 16 amino acids. J gave up 8 bases and V 1 base, and 11 bases lay outside the gene matches. CDR1 is SQVTM and CDR2 is ANQGSEA in the germline V gene. CDR3 coding DNA: TGCAGCGTTGAAGGCAGGAGCGGGGGGGCAGACGATGAGCAGTTCTTC. Its translation is CSVEGRSGGADDEQFF.